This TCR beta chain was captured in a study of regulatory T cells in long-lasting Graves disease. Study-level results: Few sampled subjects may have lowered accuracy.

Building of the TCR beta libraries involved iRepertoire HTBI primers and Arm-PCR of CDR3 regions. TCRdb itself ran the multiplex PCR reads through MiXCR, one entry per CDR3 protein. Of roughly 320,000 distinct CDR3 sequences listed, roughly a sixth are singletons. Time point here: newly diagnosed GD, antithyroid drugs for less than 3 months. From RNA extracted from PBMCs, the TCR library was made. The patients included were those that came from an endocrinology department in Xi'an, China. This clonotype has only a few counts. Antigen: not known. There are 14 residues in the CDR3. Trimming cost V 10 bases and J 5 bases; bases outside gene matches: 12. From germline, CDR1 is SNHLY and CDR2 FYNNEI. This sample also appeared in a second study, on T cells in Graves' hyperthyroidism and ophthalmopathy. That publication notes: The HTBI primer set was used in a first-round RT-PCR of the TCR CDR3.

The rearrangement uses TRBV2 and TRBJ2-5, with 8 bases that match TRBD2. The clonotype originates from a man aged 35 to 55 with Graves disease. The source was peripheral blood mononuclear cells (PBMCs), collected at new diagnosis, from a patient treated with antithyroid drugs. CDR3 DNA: TGTGCCACGACCCCCGGGGGGGCTTGGGAGACCCAGTACTTC. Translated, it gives CATTPGGAWETQYF.